This T cell receptor beta chain originates from a study of T cells in Graves' hyperthyroidism and ophthalmopathy. No progression to ophthalmopathy during 18 months of follow-up defined stable disease. Lactation, pregnancy, other autoimmune disease or uncontrolled infection led to exclusion of patients. Diagnoses were established using clinical symptoms, serum thyroxine and TRAb, thyroid ultrasound and orbital computed tomography. Broader study findings: Separation of ophthalmopathy from stable hyperthyroidism was achieved by a 13 V-J model.

Looked up from germline, CDR1 is MNHEY and CDR2 is SVGAGI. This CDR3 spans 18 amino acids. V shed 2 bases and J 3 bases; nucleotides not matched to a gene: 15. This clonotype was observed a few times. What it recognizes is unknown. Amplified TCR beta CDR3 regions derived from RNA transcripts. HTBI primers were the set used in a first-round RT-PCR of the TCR CDR3. TCRdb reprocessed the multiplex PCR reads via MiXCR and lists one record per CDR3 protein. The sample shows some 560,000 distinct CDR3 sequences, around a sixth of them seen only once. The J gene is TRBJ2-7, the V gene TRBV6-5; 8 bases are a match to TRBD1. The material sequenced was blood. The origin of this receptor is a woman aged 30 to 39 with Graves' hyperthyroidism. DNA of the CDR3: TGTGCCAGCAGTTACAACCGGGTCCTCCGGGACAGGTACTACGAGCAGTACTTC. Amino acid sequence: CASSYNRVLRDRYYEQYF.